Sequencing of this T cell receptor beta chain was carried out in a study of T cell responses to AZD1222 COVID-19 vaccine. To note about this clone: The antigen is undetermined.

With V trimmed by 2 bases and J by 3 bases, 0 bases remained unmatched. The CDR3 totals 14 residues. Germline assignment: CDR1 MDHEN and CDR2 SYDVKM. Study-wide points: Repertoire sampling happened only post peak T cell response.

Some clones are missing from TCRdb's copy, which holds only in-frame ones; the method was immunoSEQ multiplex PCR. The sample has 95,000 to 150,000 clones; around 91% are singletons. The sample was peripheral blood, taken on day 0 of AZD1222 vaccination. The chain uses TRBV28 and TRBJ2-3, with 9 bases matching TRBD2. The source is an adult in good health. CDR3 DNA sequence: TGTGCCAGCAGTTTACTAGCGGGAACAGATACGCAGTATTTT. This encodes CASSLLAGTDTQYF.